This TCR beta chain was sequenced for a study of beta chain features in type 1 diabetes. The CDR3 length is 16 residues. CDR1 and CDR2 from the germline V gene are LGHNT and FRNRAP. Trimming took 0 bases from V and 4 from J, leaving 15 bases between them. Since all of the isolated RNA was reverse transcribed, expressed TCRB transcripts were what got sequenced. Some clones are missing from TCRdb's copy, which holds only in-frame ones; the method was immunoSEQ multiplex PCR. The sample lists 360,000 or so clones, roughly 21% seen once, with approximately 0.041% in the top ten. Notes on the study in general: The VDJ junctions of type 1 diabetes patients carried fewer insertions and more deletions. In every one of the four CD4+ subsets, TCRB CDR3s were moderately but significantly shorter in Type 1 diabetes patients. Cells with high TCR expression could be over-represented by cDNA sequencing.

On this clone itself: Its antigen remains unknown.

The rearrangement uses TRBV12-5 and TRBJ1-2; D is unresolved. The sample was naive CD4+ T cells from blood. The source is a woman younger than 35 in good health. The CDR3 DNA sequence: TGTGCTAGTGGTTTGGTACCGAGCTTACGGGGCTATGGCTACACCTTC. Translating it yields CASGLVPSLRGYGYTF.